Here is one T cell receptor beta chain with its context. It has no known antigen specificity. No much larger clone is present one base from it, and per-base qualities are unavailable. TCRbeta CDR3 regions were amplified from genomic DNA by means of the immunoSEQ Assay, a bias-controlled multiplex PCR. For the original study's pipeline: The number of nucleated cells in each sample was estimated from the amplification of reference gene primers within the assay. Sequence reads were collapsed and filtered to measure the absolute abundance of every unique TCRbeta CDR3 rearrangement. For each sample, productive Simpson clonality was calculated as the square root of Simpson's diversity index over productive rearrangements. TCRdb limited this immuneACCESS table to in-frame rearrangements with V and J called. A share of clones is missing; checked studies link under half to unresolved V genes, and the rest is unexplained. That table supplies the V and J calls and clone size; D and trimming were determined from the DNA. Across this sample there are roughly 100,000 clones, with approximately 90% seen only once. 4.8% of the sample lies in the top ten.

The entry originates in a study of blood T cell repertoires in COVID-19 (dated by TCRdb to between 2020 and 2021). Looking at the study overall: Collaborator samples came from the United States, Italy and Spain and covered acute and convalescent phases of COVID-19. The prospective study material was composed of cDNA or gDNA derived from T cells, B-cell-depleted T cells, or PBMCs. The repertoires were released in a freely available public database intended as a resource for research on the immune response to SARS-CoV-2. Nearly every sample came with metadata listing a de-identified subject ID, COVID-19 status, age in years and sex. HLA class I and class II types, where available, came from metadata supplied by the sample provider rather than from assay-based typing. Samples came from the ongoing ImmuneRACE study (first 160 participants) plus 1,254 subjects from 6 global collaborators. The dataset comprised deeply sampled blood TCRbeta repertoires from subjects exposed to, actively infected with, or recovered from COVID-19.

Results the study describes overall, beyond this receptor: The amount of clinical and demographic metadata varied by source and participant and was provided uncurated.

The collaborating institutions used their own protocols to collect whole blood in K2EDTA tubes. Collaborator samples were shipped for TCRbeta analysis as frozen whole blood, isolated PBMCs, or DNA extracted from either sample type. Trimming costs V 1 base and J 5 bases, and their ends lie 9 bases apart. Its CDR3 holds 14 amino acids, cysteine through phenylalanine. Of the read, only the CDR3 DNA is kept; its 42 bases are in frame from base 1. The germline V gene yields SNHLY for CDR1 and FYNNEI for CDR2. This clonotype was obtained from a woman aged 80 or over with active COVID-19. Sequenced sample: peripheral blood. The rearranged segments are TRBV2 and TRBJ1-5; the D segment could be TRBD1, given 6 matching bases. The sequenced DNA: TGTGCCAGCAGTGAAGAGAGACAGGATCAGCCCCAGCATTTT. It codes for CASSEERQDQPQHF.